These T cell receptor beta chains were read from a single sample in a study of blood T cell repertoires in COVID-19. Measured with immunoSEQ multiplex PCR; TCRdb has only the in-frame clones, and not every one. Of some 24,000 clones listed, around nine tenths were seen once; the top ten hold about 5.2%. Sequencing was done on a sample of peripheral blood. The receptor source for this set is a man aged 45-65 years with active COVID-19. The CDR3 runs from the conserved cysteine through the conserved F or W. Each record gives: J gene, clone size, D gene, V gene, CDR3 protein, CDR3 DNA. D genes are given only for firm matches. For some rows the clone size is stated as once, few or many, or as a class when expanded; others skip it.

TRBJ1-1 once . TRBV3-1/TRBV3-2 CASSRRDNMNTEAFF TGTGCCAGCAGCCGAAGAGACAACATGAACACTGAAGCTTTCTTT
TRBJ1-1 . TRBD1 TRBV3-1/TRBV3-2 CASSQGGQPNTEAFF TGTGCCAGCAGCCAAGGGGGACAGCCGAACACTGAAGCTTTCTTT
TRBJ2-5 . TRBD1 TRBV5-1 CASSSGDRVMAQYF TGCGCCAGCAGCTCAGGGGACAGGGTGATGGCCCAGTACTTC
TRBJ1-4 . TRBD1 TRBV5-6 CASSEGAGEKLFF TGTGCCAGCAGCGAGGGGGCTGGTGAAAAACTGTTTTTT
TRBJ2-3 . TRBD2 TRBV7-3 CASSLSSGGDTQYF TGTGCCAGCAGCTTAAGTAGCGGGGGAGATACGCAGTATTTT
TRBJ1-4 . . TRBV4-3 CASSQDRTGEKLFF TGCGCCAGCAGCCAAGACCGGACTGGGGAAAAACTGTTTTTT
TRBJ1-2 . . TRBV11-2 CASSLIGQAYGYTF TGTGCCAGCAGCTTGATTGGGCAGGCCTATGGCTACACCTTC
TRBJ2-1 once . TRBV7-3 CASSLEGQRYNEQFF TGTGCCAGCAGCTTGGAGGGGCAAAGGTACAATGAGCAGTTCTTC
TRBJ1-1 few TRBD1 TRBV14 CASSHRGLNTEAFF TGTGCCAGCAGCCACAGGGGGCTGAACACTGAAGCTTTCTTT
TRBJ1-1 . TRBD1 TRBV18 CASSPRDRDTEAFF TGTGCCAGCTCACCCCGGGACAGGGACACTGAAGCTTTCTTT
TRBJ1-2 . . TRBV2 CASSGRTDNYGYTF TGTGCCAGCAGTGGCAGGACAGATAACTATGGCTACACCTTC
TRBJ1-5 . . TRBV4-3 CASSQYSNQPQHF TGCGCCAGCAGCCAGTATAGCAATCAGCCCCAGCATTTT
TRBJ1-4 . TRBD1 TRBV2 CARGTGTANEKLFF TGTGCCAGGGGAACCGGGACAGCTAATGAAAAACTGTTTTTT
TRBJ2-1 . . TRBV29-1 CSVWDWEKQFF TGCAGCGTTTGGGACTGGGAAAAGCAGTTCTTC
TRBJ2-4 . . TRBV19 CASSPEGTGRGKNIQYF TGTGCCAGTAGTCCGGAGGGAACAGGGAGGGGAAAGAACATTCAGTACTTC
TRBJ1-2 . TRBD1 TRBV5-1 CASSLDRQGNYGYTF TGCGCCAGCAGCTTGGATCGACAGGGGAACTATGGCTACACCTTC
TRBJ2-7 . . TRBV2 CASSAEDGFRQYF TGTGCCAGCAGTGCCGAAGACGGGTTCAGGCAGTACTTC
TRBJ2-6 . . TRBV19 CASSISRGSSGANVLTF TGTGCCAGTAGTATCTCCAGGGGAAGCTCTGGGGCCAACGTCCTGACTTTC
TRBJ2-2 . TRBD2 TRBV5-1 CASSLVAGGTGELFF TGCGCCAGCAGCTTGGTTGCGGGGGGCACCGGGGAGCTGTTTTTT
TRBJ2-3 . TRBD2 TRBV3-1/TRBV3-2 CASSQGRLGGYTDTQYF TGTGCCAGCAGCCAAGGGCGGTTGGGGGGGTACACAGATACGCAGTATTTT
TRBJ1-2 . . TRBV6-9 CASSSRGLRYGYTF TGTGCCAGCAGTTCCAGGGGTCTCCGCTATGGCTACACCTTC
TRBJ2-3 . . TRBV7-9 CASSWANTDTQYF TGTGCCAGCAGCTGGGCCAACACAGATACGCAGTATTTT
TRBJ2-5 . . TRBV7-2 CASSLTRETQYF TGTGCCAGCAGCCTCACTAGGGAGACCCAGTACTTC
TRBJ1-2 . . TRBV7-2 CASSLYFGGRGNYGYTF TGTGCCAGCAGCTTATATTTTGGGGGGAGGGGTAACTATGGCTACACCTTC
TRBJ2-1 . . TRBV5-1 CASSLPSNEQFF TGCGCCAGCAGCTTGCCCTCCAATGAGCAGTTCTTC
TRBJ2-5 . TRBD1 TRBV27 CASSPRLGQGETQYF TGTGCCAGCAGCCCTAGACTAGGACAGGGGGAGACCCAGTACTTC
TRBJ2-4 . TRBD1 TRBV11-3 CASSTYRDRGNLAKNIQYF TGTGCCAGCAGCACCTACCGGGACAGGGGGAATCTAGCCAAAAACATTCAGTACTTC
TRBJ1-5 . TRBD1 TRBV19 CASSKTTGGVSQPQHF TGTGCCAGTAGTAAAACAACAGGGGGCGTTAGTCAGCCCCAGCATTTT
TRBJ1-1 . . TRBV7-9 CASSLGEVNTEAFF TGTGCCAGCAGCTTAGGGGAGGTGAACACTGAAGCTTTCTTT
TRBJ1-5 . . TRBV6-1 CASSVHSQFNIGNQPQHF TGTGCCAGCAGTGTACACAGCCAATTTAACATTGGCAATCAGCCCCAGCATTTT
TRBJ1-6 few . TRBV6-6 CASTTGYNSPLHF TGTGCCAGCACGACGGGGTATAATTCACCCCTCCACTTT
TRBJ1-4 . . TRBV5-1 CASSLERGINEKLFF TGCGCCAGCAGCTTGGAACGCGGTATTAATGAAAAACTGTTTTTT
TRBJ1-2 . . TRBV12-3/TRBV12-4 CASSLVPGLGYTF TGTGCCAGCAGTTTGGTTCCAGGACTTGGCTACACCTTC
TRBJ2-7 . TRBD1 TRBV2 CASKGTDYEQYF TGTGCCAGCAAAGGGACAGACTACGAGCAGTACTTC
TRBJ2-1 . . TRBV12-3/TRBV12-4 CASSLARGGEQFF TGTGCCAGCAGTTTAGCGCGGGGAGGTGAGCAGTTCTTC
TRBJ2-1 . . TRBV7-2 CASSPEARYNEQFF TGTGCCAGCAGCCCCGAGGCCCGATACAATGAGCAGTTCTTC
TRBJ1-2 . . TRBV5-1 CASSLPRQDHGYTF TGCGCCAGCAGCTTGCCTCGACAGGACCATGGCTACACCTTC
TRBJ1-1 few . TRBV7-9 CAVAAGDGEAFF TGTGCAGTCGCGGCAGGGGACGGTGAAGCTTTCTTT
TRBJ2-3 . TRBD2 TRBV28 CASSLRGREPDTQYF TGTGCCAGCAGTTTGCGCGGGAGGGAGCCAGATACGCAGTATTTT
TRBJ1-3 . . TRBV5-1 CASSLEHSGNTIYF TGCGCCAGCAGCTTGGAGCACTCTGGAAACACCATATATTTT
TRBJ2-3 . . TRBV7-2 CASSHRGDTQYF TGTGCCAGCAGCCATCGAGGGGATACGCAGTATTTT
TRBJ1-1 . . TRBV9 CASSAATGTTEAFF TGTGCCAGCAGCGCAGCTACAGGGACCACTGAAGCTTTCTTT
TRBJ2-5 . . TRBV18 CASSPNRETQYF TGTGCCAGCTCACCAAATCGGGAGACCCAGTACTTC
TRBJ2-7 . TRBD1 TRBV7-8 CASSLRGQGTGEQYF TGTGCCAGCAGCTTGAGGGGACAGGGAACGGGAGAGCAGTACTTC
TRBJ2-7 . TRBD2 TRBV6-5 CASSRLAGANEQYF TGTGCCAGCAGTCGACTAGCGGGAGCTAACGAGCAGTACTTC
TRBJ2-7 . . TRBV12-3/TRBV12-4 CASRGDTIGEQYF TGTGCCAGCAGAGGGGACACGATCGGCGAGCAGTACTTC
TRBJ2-7 . TRBD2 TRBV20-1 CSASSGSRGAYEQYF TGCAGTGCTAGTAGCGGGAGTCGGGGAGCCTACGAGCAGTACTTC
TRBJ1-1 . . TRBV6-2/TRBV6-3 CASSYTVTNTEAFF TGTGCCAGCAGTTATACGGTAACGAACACTGAAGCTTTCTTT
TRBJ2-1 . . TRBV5-1 CASSLGGSGNEQFF TGCGCCAGCAGCTTGGGTGGGAGCGGCAATGAGCAGTTCTTC